The sequence of this T cell receptor (beta chain) was determined in a study of blood T cell repertoires in COVID-19. The wider study: The samples span acute and convalescent COVID-19 from the United States, Italy and Spain. T cells, B-cell-depleted T cells, or PBMCs provided the cDNA or gDNA that served as material.

This clone has more than one count but fewer than ten. In the original processing: Estimation of nucleated cell counts relied on the amplification of reference gene primers. Repertoires were generated with immunoSEQ multiplex PCR, while TCRdb's copy carries only in-frame clones and drops some. Clonal size and the V and J genes are those of that table, whereas D and trimming came from the DNA. The table lists 200,000 to 250,000 clones, around 83% of them singletons, with 6% to 9.5% in the top ten. The CDR3 totals 14 residues. With 0 bases removed from V and 5 bases from J, the gap between germline ends came to 9 bases. The germline gives CDR1 SGHRS, CDR2 YFSETQ.

This chain links TRBV5-1 with TRBJ2-1; D perhaps matches TRBD1 (5 bases). Sequenced sample: peripheral blood. The origin of this receptor is a woman in her forties or fifties with acute or convalescent COVID-19. The CDR3, as DNA: TGCGCCAGCAGCTTGGGGTGGGGCAACAATGAGCAGTTCTTC. Translated: CASSLGWGNNEQFF.